Below are 18 T cell receptor beta chains sequenced from a single sample in a study of CD8 T cells in ankylosing spondylitis. MiXCR, applied by TCRdb to the 5' RACE reads, yields one record per CDR3 protein. The repertoire holds just under 350,000 distinct CDR3 sequences, with roughly 14% as singletons. Sequenced material: blood, either unsorted or a sorted T cell fraction (not recorded which). All receptors come from a male donor with ankylosing spondylitis or in good health (not recorded which).

This clonotype has a handful of counts. This chain connects TRBV13 to TRBJ2-7; the D call may be TRBD1 or TRBD2 (6 bases each). From germline, CDR1 is PRHDT and CDR2 FYEKMQ (reference sequence). This CDR3 contains 14 residues. The ends were cut back, 5 bases at V and 7 bases at J, with 18 bases in the middle. The chain's CDR3 is CASSPGRGLGEQYF. In DNA, the CDR3 is TGTGCCAGCAGCCCCGGCCGGGGGCTAGGAGAGCAGTACTTC.

This clonotype came up a few times. The chain employs TRBV7-9 and TRBJ1-1; D is perhaps TRBD1 (5 bases). Deletions cut 5 bases from V and 3 bases from J, with 16 bases between. This CDR3 has 15 residues. Germline lookup yields CDR1 SEHNR and CDR2 FQNEAQ (reference sequence). The CDR3 here is CASSDPGTDYTEAFF. CDR3 nucleotides: TGTGCCAGCAGCGACCCCGGGACCGACTACACTGAAGCTTTCTTT. Full variable domain (missing parts from reference TRBV7-9 and TRBJ1-1): DTGVSQNPRHKITKRGQNVTFRCDPISEHNRLYWYRQTLGQGPEFLTYFQNEAQLEKSRLLSDRFSAERPKGSFSTLEIQRTEQGDSAMYLCASSDPGTDYTEAFFGQGTRLTVV.

The V and J genes are TRBV9 and TRBJ1-2, with unresolved D. V was clipped by 3 bases and J by 0 bases, with 12 bases between them. This CDR3 comprises 15 residues. Germline CDR1 is SGDLS and CDR2 is YYNGEE. CDR3 protein: CASSENARPNYGYTF. The DNA of the CDR3 is TGTGCCAGCAGCGAAAACGCTAGGCCTAACTATGGCTACACCTTC.

The chain recombines TRBV6-5 with TRBJ2-7; D is unclear. The CDR3 contains 12 residues. With 2 bases removed from V and 6 bases from J, the gap between germline ends came to 8 bases. CDR1 is MNHEY, CDR2 SVGAGI, per germline. CDR3 amino acids: CASSYGRAEQYF. CDR3 coding DNA: TGTGCCAGCAGTTACGGGCGAGCCGAGCAGTACTTC.

The chain has TRBV5-1 and TRBJ2-7; no clear D. V lost 0 bases and J 6 bases, leaving 13 bases between the germline ends. Per germline, CDR1 SGHRS and CDR2 YFSETQ. This CDR3 spans 14 amino acids. CDR3 sequence (DNA): TGCGCCAGCAGCTTGGAAGGCAGCTGGGGCGAGCAGTACTTC. Translated: CASSLEGSWGEQYF.

The V gene is TRBV14, the J gene TRBJ2-1, with D maybe TRBD2 (7 bases). Trimming removed 0 bases at V and 2 bases at J, with 14 bases between. Per germline, CDR1 SGHDN and CDR2 FVKESK. This CDR3 is 17 amino acids long. The CDR3: CASSQDREGGPYNEQFF. Here the CDR3 DNA reads TGTGCCAGCAGCCAAGATAGGGAGGGGGGTCCCTACAATGAGCAGTTCTTC. Full variable domain (outside the CDR3, taken from reference TRBV14 and TRBJ2-1): EAGVTQFPSHSVIEKGQTVTLRCDPISGHDNLYWYRRVMGKEIKFLLHFVKESKQDESGMPNNRFLAERTGGTYSTLKVQPAELEDSGVYFCASSQDREGGPYNEQFFGPGTRLTVL.

This clonotype was seen more than once but under ten times. The V gene is TRBV6-5, the J gene TRBJ2-7, with a tentative D call TRBD2 (5 bases). This CDR3 is built from 12 residues. The germline gives CDR1 MNHEY, CDR2 SVGAGI. V was cut by 4 bases and J by 7 bases, with 11 bases left in between. Here the CDR3 DNA reads TGTGCCAGCAGTTCGTTCCGAGGGGAGCAGTACTTC. This encodes CASSSFRGEQYF.

This clonotype occurred many times. V usage is TRBV29-1 and J usage is TRBJ2-7; D gene uncertain. V dropped 1 base and J dropped 0 bases, with 7 bases sitting between them. This CDR3 comprises 13 residues. CDR1 is SQVTM and CDR2 is ANQGSEA in the germline V gene. CDR3: CSVEVRNSYEQYF. In DNA form, the CDR3 reads TGCAGCGTTGAAGTCCGGAACTCCTACGAGCAGTACTTC.

The chain has TRBV6-5 and TRBJ1-5; 7 bases line up with TRBD1. J gave up 3 bases and V 3 bases, and 5 bases lay outside the gene matches. Germline V CDR1 and CDR2: MNHEY, SVGAGI. The CDR3 consists of 15 residues. CDR3 region: CASSYYRGLNQPQHF. CDR3 DNA: TGTGCCAGCAGTTATTACAGGGGCCTCAATCAGCCCCAGCATTTT.

This clonotype has ten or more counts. The chain links TRBV5-1 to TRBJ2-1; 7 bases line up with TRBD2. Germline V gene sequence: CDR1 SGHRS, CDR2 YFSETQ. V lost 4 bases and J lost 4; bases outside the gene matches: 11. The length of the CDR3 is 16 residues. The CDR3 nucleotides read TGCGCCAGCAGCGCGACAGCACGGGGGGTTTACAATGAGCAGTTCTTC. This sequence encodes CASSATARGVYNEQFF.

Many counts were recorded for this clonotype. V gene TRBV5-5 combines with J gene TRBJ2-3; 7 nucleotides match TRBD2. Germline lookup yields CDR1 SGHKS and CDR2 YYEKEE (reference sequence). The CDR3 is 16 residues long. V trimming: 0 bases; J trimming: 0 bases; junction bases outside the gene matches: 4. The CDR3 region is CASSLDIGGSTDTQYF. The DNA for the CDR3 is TGTGCCAGCAGCTTGGATATCGGGGGGAGCACAGATACGCAGTATTTT.

The chain is built from TRBV27 and TRBJ1-6; a weak D match, TRBD1 (5 bases). The V end was cut by 1 base, the J end by 0 bases, with 7 bases between. There are 16 residues in the CDR3. In germline, CDR1 is MNHEY, CDR2 SMNVEV (reference sequence). CDR3 sequence (DNA): TGTGCCAGCAGTTTATGGGGGAACTCCTATAATTCACCCCTCCACTTT. Its translation is CASSLWGNSYNSPLHF.

Only a few counts were recorded for this clonotype. The chain recombines TRBV12-3 or TRBV12-4 with TRBJ2-1; 8 bases fit TRBD2. The CDR3 runs 14 residues. V gave up 7 bases and J gave up 7 bases; unmatched junction bases: 9. The CDR3 sequence is CASNPGGGGNEQFF. The CDR3 nucleotides read TGTGCCAGCAATCCGGGAGGGGGTGGGAATGAGCAGTTCTTC.

The J gene is TRBJ2-7, the V gene TRBV6-5; TRBD2 might be the D (6 bases). This CDR3 is 16 amino acids long. Trimming removed 5 bases at V and 0 bases at J, with 17 bases between. In germline, CDR1 is MNHEY, CDR2 SVGAGI. The CDR3 here is CASSESSSGLSYEQYF. In nucleotides, the CDR3 is TGTGCCAGCAGTGAATCGAGTAGCGGCCTCTCCTACGAGCAGTACTTC.

This clonotype was counted between two and nine times. The chain uses TRBV21-1 and TRBJ2-4. TRBV21-1 is given as a pseudogene. The CDR3 totals 12 residues. This chain's CDR3 is CASVLAKNIQYF. The CDR3 DNA reads as TGTGCCAGTGTTCTAGCCAAAAACATTCAGTACTTC.

This clonotype was seen more than once but under ten times. V is TRBV3-1 and J is TRBJ2-6; the D gene is possibly TRBD1 (5 bases). Germline CDR1 and CDR2: LGHDT and YNNKEL (reference sequence). The CDR3 consists of 18 residues. Trimming removed 0 bases from V and 4 bases from J, with 16 bases in between. CDR3 residues: CASSQEFKTALGANVLTF. The CDR3, as DNA: TGTGCCAGCAGCCAAGAATTTAAGACAGCCCTCGGGGCCAACGTCCTGACTTTC. The entire variable domain, with the rest obtained from reference TRBV3-1 and TRBJ2-6, is as follows: DTAVSQTPKYLVTQMGNDKSIKCEQNLGHDTMYWYKQDSKKFLKIMFSYNNKELIINETVPNRFSPKSPDKAHLNLHINSLELGDSAVYFCASSQEFKTALGANVLTFGAGSRLTVL.

The chain is built from TRBV5-1 and TRBJ1-1, with 7 bases fitting TRBD1. This CDR3 comprises 13 residues. Per germline, CDR1 SGHRS and CDR2 YFSETQ. The trim removed 4 bases at V and 7 bases at J, leaving 7 bases unmatched. The CDR3 is CASSHPGGLEAFF. The CDR3 DNA reads as TGCGCCAGCAGCCACCCAGGGGGTCTTGAAGCTTTCTTT.

V and J are TRBV12-3 or TRBV12-4 and TRBJ1-5; tentative D call: TRBD1 (6 bases). The CDR3 covers 13 residues. V dropped 1 base and J dropped 11 bases, with 12 bases sitting between them. CDR3 bases: TGTGCCAGCAGTTTAGTCGAGGGGGGCTCCCAGCATTTT. This translates into CASSLVEGGSQHF.